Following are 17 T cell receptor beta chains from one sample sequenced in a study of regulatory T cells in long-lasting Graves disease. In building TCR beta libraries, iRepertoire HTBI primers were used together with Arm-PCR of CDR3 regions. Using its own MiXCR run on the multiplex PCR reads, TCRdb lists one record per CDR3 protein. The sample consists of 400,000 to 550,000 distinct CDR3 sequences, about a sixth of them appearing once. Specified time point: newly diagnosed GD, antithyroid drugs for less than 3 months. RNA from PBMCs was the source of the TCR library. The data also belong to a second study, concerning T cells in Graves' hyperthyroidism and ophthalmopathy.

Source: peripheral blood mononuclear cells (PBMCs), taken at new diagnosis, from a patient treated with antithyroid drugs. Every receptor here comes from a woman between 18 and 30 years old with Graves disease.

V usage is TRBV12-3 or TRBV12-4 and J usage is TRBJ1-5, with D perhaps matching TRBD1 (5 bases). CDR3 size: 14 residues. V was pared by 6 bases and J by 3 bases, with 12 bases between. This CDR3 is CASSHPGDNQPQHF. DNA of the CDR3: TGTGCCAGCAGCCACCCGGGGGACAATCAGCCCCAGCATTTT.

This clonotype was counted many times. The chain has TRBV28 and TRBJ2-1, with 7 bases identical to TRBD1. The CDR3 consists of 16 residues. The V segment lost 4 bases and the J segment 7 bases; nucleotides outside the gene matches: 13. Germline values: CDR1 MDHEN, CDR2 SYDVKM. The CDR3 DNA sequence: TGTGCCAGCAGTTCCATCTCCGGGACAGTTTTTAATGAGCAGTTCTTC. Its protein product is CASSSISGTVFNEQFF.

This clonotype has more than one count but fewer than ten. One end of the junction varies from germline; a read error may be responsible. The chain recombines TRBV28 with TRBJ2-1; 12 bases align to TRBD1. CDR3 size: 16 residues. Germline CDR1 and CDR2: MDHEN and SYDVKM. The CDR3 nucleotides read TGTGCCAGCACCCTTCCGGGACAGGGGGCCGGCAATGAGCAGCTCTTC. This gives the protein CASTLPGQGAGNEQLF.

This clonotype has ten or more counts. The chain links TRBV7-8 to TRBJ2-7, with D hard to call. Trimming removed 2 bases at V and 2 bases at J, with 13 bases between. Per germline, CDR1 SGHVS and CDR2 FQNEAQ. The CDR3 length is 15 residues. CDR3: CASSLRRHKAYEQYF. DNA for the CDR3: TGTGCCAGCAGCTTAAGGCGGCACAAGGCCTACGAGCAGTACTTC.

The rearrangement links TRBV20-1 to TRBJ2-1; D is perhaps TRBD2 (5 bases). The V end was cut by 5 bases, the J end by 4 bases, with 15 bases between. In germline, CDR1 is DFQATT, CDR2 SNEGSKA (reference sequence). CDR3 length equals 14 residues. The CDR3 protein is CSAPRSEAYNEQFF. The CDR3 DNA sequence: TGCAGTGCTCCCCGTAGCGAAGCGTACAATGAGCAGTTCTTC.

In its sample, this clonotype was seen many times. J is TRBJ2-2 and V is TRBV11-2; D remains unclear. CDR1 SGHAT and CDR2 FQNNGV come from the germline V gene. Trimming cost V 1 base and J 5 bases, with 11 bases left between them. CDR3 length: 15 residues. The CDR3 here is CASSLAMERTGELFF. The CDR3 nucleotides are TGTGCCAGCAGCTTAGCAATGGAGAGGACCGGGGAGCTGTTTTTT.

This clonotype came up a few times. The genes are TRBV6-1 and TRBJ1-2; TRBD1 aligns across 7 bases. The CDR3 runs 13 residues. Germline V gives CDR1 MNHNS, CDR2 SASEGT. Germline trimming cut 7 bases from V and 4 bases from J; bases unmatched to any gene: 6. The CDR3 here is CASISTGTYGYTF. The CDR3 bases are TGTGCCAGCATCTCGACAGGGACCTATGGCTACACCTTC.

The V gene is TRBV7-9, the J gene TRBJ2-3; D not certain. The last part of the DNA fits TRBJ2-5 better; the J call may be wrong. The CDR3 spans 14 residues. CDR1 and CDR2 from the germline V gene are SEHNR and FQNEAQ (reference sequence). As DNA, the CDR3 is TGTGCCAGCAGCTTAGGCGGCGCGCTAGAGACCCAGTACTTC. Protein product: CASSLGGALETQYF.

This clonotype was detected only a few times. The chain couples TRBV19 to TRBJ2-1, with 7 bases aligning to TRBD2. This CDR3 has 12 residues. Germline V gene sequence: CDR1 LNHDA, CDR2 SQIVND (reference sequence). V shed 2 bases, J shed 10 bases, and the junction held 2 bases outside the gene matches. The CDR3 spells CASSIWGGEQFF. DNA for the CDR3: TGTGCCAGTAGTATATGGGGAGGGGAGCAGTTCTTC. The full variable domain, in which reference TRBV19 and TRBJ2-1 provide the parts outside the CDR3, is DGGITQSPKYLFRKEGQNVTLSCEQNLNHDAMYWYRQDPGQGLRLIYYSQIVNDFQKGDIAEGYSVSREKKESFPLTVTSAQKNPTAFYLCASSIWGGEQFFGPGTRLTVL.

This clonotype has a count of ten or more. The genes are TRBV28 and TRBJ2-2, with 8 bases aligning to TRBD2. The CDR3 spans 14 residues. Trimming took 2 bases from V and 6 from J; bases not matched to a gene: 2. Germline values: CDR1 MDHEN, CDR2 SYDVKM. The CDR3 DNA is TGTGCCAGCAGTTTAGTACTAGCGGCCGGGGAGCTGTTTTTT. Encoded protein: CASSLVLAAGELFF.

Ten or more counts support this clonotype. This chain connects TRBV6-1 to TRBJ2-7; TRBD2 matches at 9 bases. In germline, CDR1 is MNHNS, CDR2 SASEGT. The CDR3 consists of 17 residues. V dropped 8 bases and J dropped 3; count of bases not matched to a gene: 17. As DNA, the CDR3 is TGTGCCAGCCGCACCAGAGGGGCTAGCGGGACGGGCTACGAGCAGTACTTC. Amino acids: CASRTRGASGTGYEQYF.

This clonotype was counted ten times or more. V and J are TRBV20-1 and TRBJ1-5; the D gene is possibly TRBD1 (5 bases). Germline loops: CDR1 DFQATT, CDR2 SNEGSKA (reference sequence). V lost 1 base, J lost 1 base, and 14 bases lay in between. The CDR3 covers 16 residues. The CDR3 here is CSARAGQGDSNQPQHF. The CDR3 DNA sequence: TGCAGTGCTAGAGCCGGGCAAGGGGACAGCAATCAGCCCCAGCATTTT.

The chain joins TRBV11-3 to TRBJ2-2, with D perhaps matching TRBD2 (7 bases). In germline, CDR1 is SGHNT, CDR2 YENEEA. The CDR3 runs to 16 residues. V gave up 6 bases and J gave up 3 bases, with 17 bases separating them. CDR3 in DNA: TGTGCCAGCAGACGGAAGGCGGGGGCTTACACCGGGGAGCTGTTTTTT. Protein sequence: CASRRKAGAYTGELFF.

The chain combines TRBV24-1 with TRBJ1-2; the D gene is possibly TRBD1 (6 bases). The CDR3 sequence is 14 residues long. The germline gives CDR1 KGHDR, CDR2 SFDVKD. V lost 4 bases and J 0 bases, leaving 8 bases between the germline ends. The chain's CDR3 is CATSDHRANYGYTF. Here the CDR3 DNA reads TGTGCCACCAGTGACCACAGGGCTAACTATGGCTACACCTTC.

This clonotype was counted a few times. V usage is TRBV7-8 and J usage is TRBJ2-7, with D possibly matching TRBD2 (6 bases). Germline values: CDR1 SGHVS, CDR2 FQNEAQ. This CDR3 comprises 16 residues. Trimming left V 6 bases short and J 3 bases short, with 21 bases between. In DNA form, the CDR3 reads TGTGCCAGCAGTCCAAATGGGGCGGGATTTAACTACGAGCAGTACTTC. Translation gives CASSPNGAGFNYEQYF.

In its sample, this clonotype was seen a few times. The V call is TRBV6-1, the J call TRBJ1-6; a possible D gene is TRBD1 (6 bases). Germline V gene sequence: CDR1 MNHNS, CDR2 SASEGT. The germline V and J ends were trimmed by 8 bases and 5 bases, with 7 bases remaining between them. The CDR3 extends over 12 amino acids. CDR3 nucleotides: TGTGCCAGCCGGGACAATAATTCACCCCTCCACTTT. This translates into CASRDNNSPLHF.

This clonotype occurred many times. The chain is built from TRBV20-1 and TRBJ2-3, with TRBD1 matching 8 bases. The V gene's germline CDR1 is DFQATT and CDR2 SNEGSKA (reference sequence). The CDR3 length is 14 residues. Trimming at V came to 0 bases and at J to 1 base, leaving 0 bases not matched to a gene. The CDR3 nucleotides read TGCAGTGCTAGAGAGACAGGGGGCACAGATACGCAGTATTTT. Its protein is CSARETGGTDTQYF.